This T cell receptor (beta chain) appears in the sequencing data of a study of OX40 agonist ivuxolimab in advanced cancers. In terms of the full investigation: The costimulatory receptor OX40 (CD134) was targeted by ivuxolimab, a fully human IgG2 agonistic monoclonal antibody. Among the roughly 50 dose-escalation patients, approximately 20 had hepatocellular carcinoma, 15 or so melanoma, 9 renal cell carcinoma and 9 head and neck cancer. Partial responses were achieved by three dose-escalation patients, of whom one had hepatocellular carcinoma and two had cutaneous melanoma. The purpose of peripheral TCRbeta sequencing was to test whether ivuxolimab changed TCR sequence diversity and led to clonal T-cell expansion. Intravenous ivuxolimab was administered to patients every 2 weeks at six dose levels: 0.01, 0.1, 0.3, 1.5, 3 and 10 mg/kg. The paper reports the monotherapy dose-escalation portion (N = 52 patients) of the phase I ivuxolimab trial. Prior anti-PD-1, anti-PD-L1 or anti-CTLA-4 therapy was permitted, and 30% to 50% of dose-escalation patients had received checkpoint inhibitors. The dose-escalation cohort was almost 85% male with a mean age of approximately 59 years, ranging from about 20 to 80. The study at large found these results: After ivuxolimab, more expanded clones were found on average in CD8+ T cells than in CD4+ T cells. At doses of 0.1 to 3.0 mg/kg, clonal expansion of both CD4+ and CD8+ blood T cells was observed from baseline to week 6. In the 0.1-3.0 mg/kg groups, partial responders were among the patients with the lowest normalized peripheral clonal expansion, particularly in CD8+ T cells. Low levels of normalized T-cell clonal expansion were also seen in some patients who did not respond. Which antigens the clonally expanded peripheral T cells were specific for was not determined.

The trial excluded patients who had a history of autoimmune disease or who were on systemic immunosuppression. Peripheral blood for TCR sequencing was collected from all dose cohorts at baseline, on cycle 4 day 1, and on cycle 7 day 1. Samples were obtained from an open-label, multicenter, first-in-human phase I dose-escalation trial of ivuxolimab. Adults with locally advanced or metastatic melanoma, renal cell, hepatocellular, or head and neck squamous cell carcinoma were enrolled in the trial. Before TCR sequencing, CD4+ and CD8+ T cells were separately sorted from peripheral blood. Concerning this clone itself: It has no known antigen specificity. No qualities accompany the bases; no much larger clone lies one base away.

Relative to germline, V is 4 bases shorter and J is 1 base shorter, with 9 bases between their ends. Reading the germline V gene gives CDR1 SNHLY and CDR2 FYNNEI. Counted from cysteine to phenylalanine, this CDR3 has 14 amino acids. Here the CDR3 DNA is all that survives: 42 bases in frame from base 1. Genomic DNA was extracted from sorted cells for sequencing of the TCRbeta CDR3 region. The immunoSEQ Assay was used to sequence the TCRbeta CDR3 regions. TCRdb mirrors the immuneACCESS table, restricted to in-frame sequences. Some clones are absent from its copies; in checked studies, under half trace to an unresolved V gene, and the reason for the others is unknown. For this sample there are under 75,000 clones; roughly 84% appear just once. Together, the top ten hold around 0.78% of the sample.

Source: CD4+ or CD8+ T cells sorted from blood, taken in a trial of the OX40 agonist ivuxolimab. The chain couples TRBV2 to TRBJ2-3, and possibly TRBD2, on 6 matching bases. The receptor was isolated from an adult with an advanced solid tumor such as melanoma, head and neck, liver or kidney cancer. Read as DNA, the sequence is TGTGCCAGCAGTGTGGGCGGGGGCACAGATACGCAGTATTTT. Translation gives CASSVGGGTDTQYF.